Shown below are 26 T cell receptor beta chains from a single sample sequenced in a study of technical replicates of blood from a few donors. Assay used: immunoSEQ multiplex PCR; TCRdb lists only in-frame clones, some missing. Among over 85,000 clones listed, about 95% were seen once. Specimen: T cells isolated from PBMCs. These receptors all stem from a human donor in good health.

This chain connects TRBV19 to TRBJ1-4, with D maybe TRBD1 (6 bases). The CDR3 consists of 11 residues. Germline lookup yields CDR1 LNHDA and CDR2 SQIVND (reference sequence). V lost 10 bases and J 8 bases, leaving 11 bases between the germline ends. The DNA for the CDR3 is TGTGCCACCGCGGACAGCGAAAAACTGTTTTTT. Amino acid sequence: CATADSEKLFF. Variable domain in full (rest from reference TRBV19 and TRBJ1-4): DGGITQSPKYLFRKEGQNVTLSCEQNLNHDAMYWYRQDPGQGLRLIYYSQIVNDFQKGDIAEGYSVSREKKESFPLTVTSAQKNPTAFYLCATADSEKLFFGSGTQLSVL.

The rearrangement uses TRBV29-1 and TRBJ2-5; D might be TRBD2 (6 bases). This CDR3 has 15 residues. Trimming stripped 4 bases from V and 0 bases from J, with 15 bases between. Per the germline V gene, CDR1 is SQVTM and CDR2 is ANQGSEA. DNA for the CDR3: TGCAGCGTTGGAGAGGAGGGGAACTACCAAGAGACCCAGTACTTC. Its translation is CSVGEEGNYQETQYF.

DNA of the CDR3: TGTGCCAGCAGCGCGACACGAACCTACGAGCAGTACTTC. Its protein is CASSATRTYEQYF. The chain combines TRBV6-1 with TRBJ2-7, with unresolved D. Germline CDR1 MNHNS, CDR2 SASEGT. CDR3 length equals 13 residues. V lost 6 bases to trimming and J lost 2 bases, with 11 bases between them.

The chain joins TRBV11-2 to TRBJ2-1; the match to TRBD2 covers 8 bases. This CDR3 comprises 14 residues. Germline loops: CDR1 SGHAT, CDR2 FQNNGV. The junction had 4 bases not matched to a gene; V was cut back by 1 base and J by 8 bases. CDR3: CASSLAGGRDEQFF. CDR3 nucleotides: TGTGCCAGCAGCTTAGCGGGAGGGCGGGATGAGCAGTTCTTC.

This clone was seen just once. The gene calls are TRBV29-1 and TRBJ2-3; possibly TRBD2 for D (6 bases). V was shortened by 7 bases and J by 2 bases, with 10 bases between the two germline ends. The CDR3 runs to 12 residues. CDR1 is SQVTM and CDR2 is ANQGSEA in the germline V gene. CDR3 sequence: CSEGTPTDTQYF. Here the CDR3 DNA reads TGCAGCGAAGGGACTCCCACAGATACGCAGTATTTT.

J is TRBJ2-7 and V is TRBV27, with 14 bases identical to TRBD2. After removal of 3 bases from V and 6 bases from J, the junction contained 4 bases not matched to a gene. CDR1 and CDR2 from the germline V gene are MNHEY and SMNVEV (reference sequence). CDR3 length: 15 residues. The CDR3 loop is CASSLTGLAGGEQYF. In DNA form, the CDR3 reads TGTGCCAGCAGTTTGACAGGACTAGCGGGAGGCGAGCAGTACTTC.

The chain employs TRBV11-3 and TRBJ2-1; TRBD2 agrees at 10 bases. Germline V CDR1 and CDR2: SGHNT, YENEEA. Losses at the gene ends were 1 base for V and 5 bases for J; bases not matched to a gene: 11. This CDR3 is 18 amino acids long. DNA of the CDR3: TGTGCCAGCAGCTTAGTGAGGCTAGCGGGAGCACCAAACAATGAGCAGTTCTTC. It specifies CASSLVRLAGAPNNEQFF.

The chain is built from TRBV28 and TRBJ2-7; possible D gene TRBD2, 5 bases. V was cut by 11 bases and J by 3 bases, with 32 bases left in between. The CDR3 has 18 amino acids. Germline V gene data show CDR1 as MDHEN and CDR2 as SYDVKM. CDR3 loop: CAASTHLIVRTQVYEQYF. In DNA, the CDR3 is TGTGCCGCCAGCACCCACCTTATAGTTCGGACTCAAGTCTACGAGCAGTACTTC.

This clone was observed once. The chain carries TRBV19 and TRBJ2-1, with D tentatively TRBD2 (5 bases). Germline assignment: CDR1 LNHDA and CDR2 SQIVND (reference sequence). The CDR3 has 11 residues. The V gene lost 1 base and the J gene lost 11 bases, with 6 bases spanning the gap. CDR3 sequence (DNA): TGTGCCAGTAGTATAGGGGAGAAGCAGTTCTTC. It is translated as CASSIGEKQFF.

In its sample, this clone was seen once. V gene TRBV4-1 combines with J gene TRBJ2-1; 7 bases are shared with TRBD2. Losses at the gene ends were 4 bases for V and 0 bases for J; bases not matched to a gene: 12. The CDR3 is 18 amino acids. The germline gives CDR1 MGHRA, CDR2 YSYEKL. The CDR3 sequence is CASSPEPSGRSSYNEQFF. The CDR3 DNA reads TGCGCCAGCAGCCCTGAGCCTAGCGGAAGGAGCTCCTACAATGAGCAGTTCTTC.

The rearrangement joins TRBV11-2 to TRBJ2-5; 12 bases are a match to TRBD2. The CDR3 has 19 residues. V trimming: 2 bases; J trimming: 4 bases; junction bases outside the gene matches: 14. Germline lookup yields CDR1 SGHAT and CDR2 FQNNGV. CDR3 coding DNA: TGTGCCAGCAGCTTATTGGCGACTAGCGGGAGTGGGGTGGGAGAGACCCAGTACTTC. Amino acid sequence: CASSLLATSGSGVGETQYF.

The J gene is TRBJ1-4, the V gene TRBV5-1, with D possibly being TRBD1 (5 bases). V was pared by 0 bases and J by 5 bases, with 11 bases between. CDR1 and CDR2 (germline): SGHRS, YFSETQ. The CDR3 spans 15 residues. The CDR3, as DNA: TGCGCCAGCAGCTTGGCAGGGCTACTAAATGAAAAACTGTTTTTT. Protein product: CASSLAGLLNEKLFF.

The chain carries TRBV11-2 and TRBJ2-5, with D possibly being TRBD2 (5 bases). In germline, CDR1 is SGHAT, CDR2 FQNNGV. This CDR3 is built from 14 residues. V lost 1 base and J lost 2, with 8 bases in between. CDR3 DNA: TGTGCCAGCAGCTTAGGGACTCTTCAAGAGACCCAGTACTTC. Translated: CASSLGTLQETQYF.

V is TRBV7-2 and J is TRBJ1-1; no firm D call. Trimming removed 3 bases from V and 7 bases from J, with 6 bases in between. Germline V gene data show CDR1 as SGHTA and CDR2 as FQGNSA. This CDR3 has 11 residues. In DNA, the CDR3 is TGTGCCAGCAGCTTCTACAGTGAAGCTTTCTTT. Protein product: CASSFYSEAFF.

The chain is built from TRBV11-3 and TRBJ1-1; a possible D gene is TRBD1 (6 bases). Germline CDR1 SGHNT, CDR2 YENEEA. The V gene lost 5 bases and the J gene lost 5 bases, with 15 bases spanning the gap. CDR3 length: 14 amino acids. This CDR3 reads CASSPRGARTEAFF. The CDR3 DNA follows: TGTGCCAGCAGCCCCCGGGGGGCGCGAACTGAAGCTTTCTTT.

The chain carries TRBV6-1 and TRBJ2-5, with 9 bases identical to TRBD1. From germline, CDR1 is MNHNS and CDR2 SASEGT. V lost 6 bases, J lost 2 bases, and 7 bases stayed unmatched. The CDR3 spans 15 residues. The CDR3 sequence: CASSPDRGRQETQYF. The DNA of the CDR3 is TGTGCCAGCAGCCCGGACAGGGGTCGGCAAGAGACCCAGTACTTC.

The CDR3: CASSQRESAGNEQFF. The CDR3 DNA reads TGCGCCAGCAGCCAACGGGAGTCAGCAGGTAATGAGCAGTTCTTC. The V call is TRBV4-3, the J call TRBJ2-1, with D possibly matching TRBD2 (6 bases). Trimming pared 2 bases from V and 7 bases from J, leaving 15 bases between. Germline values: CDR1 LGHNA, CDR2 YSLEER. The CDR3 is made up of 15 amino acids.

The chain uses TRBV13 and TRBJ2-1; D is possibly TRBD1 (5 bases). The germline V and J ends were trimmed by 5 bases and 1 base, with 15 bases remaining between them. This CDR3 is built from 16 residues. Germline V CDR1 and CDR2: PRHDT, FYEKMQ (reference sequence). CDR3 protein: CASSPPDSISYNEQFF. The CDR3 DNA reads TGTGCCAGCAGCCCGCCCGACAGTATTTCCTACAATGAGCAGTTCTTC.

V usage is TRBV10-1 and J usage is TRBJ1-1; D is unclear. Trimming removed 4 bases at V and 3 bases at J, with 18 bases between. In germline, CDR1 is WNHNN, CDR2 SYGVQD (reference sequence). CDR3 size: 16 residues. CDR3 coding DNA: TGCGCCAGCAGTGGAAGTGGGTTGGCGGGCTACACTGAAGCTTTCTTT. Translated, it gives CASSGSGLAGYTEAFF.

The J gene is TRBJ1-1, the V gene TRBV28; possible D gene TRBD1, 5 bases. V was shortened by 4 bases and J by 0 bases, with 21 bases between the two germline ends. From germline, CDR1 is MDHEN and CDR2 SYDVKM. The length of the CDR3 is 18 residues. The CDR3 reads CASSSHWTYAVLNTEAFF. The CDR3 coding sequence is TGTGCCAGCAGTTCCCACTGGACATACGCGGTCTTGAACACTGAAGCTTTCTTT.

V gene TRBV30 combines with J gene TRBJ2-7; the match to TRBD2 covers 11 bases. Germline-derived CDR1 and CDR2 are GTSNPN and SVGIG (reference sequence). The CDR3 is 14 amino acids. J gave up 2 bases and V 5 bases, and 5 bases lay outside the gene matches. CDR3 DNA sequence: TGTGCCTGGGAACTAGCGGGAGCTACCTACGAGCAGTACTTC. Translated, it gives CAWELAGATYEQYF.

This chain joins TRBV27 and TRBJ2-7, with 8 bases matching TRBD2. Per germline, CDR1 MNHEY and CDR2 SMNVEV (reference sequence). The CDR3 extends over 14 amino acids. V shed 3 bases and J 5 bases; nucleotides not matched to a gene: 6. The CDR3 here is CASSFIAGGHEQYF. CDR3 coding DNA: TGTGCCAGCAGTTTTATTGCGGGAGGCCACGAGCAGTACTTC.

The rearrangement joins TRBV27 to TRBJ2-1; D unresolved. Germline lookup yields CDR1 MNHEY and CDR2 SMNVEV (reference sequence). The V end was cut by 3 bases, the J end by 5 bases, with 11 bases between. This CDR3 contains 14 residues. The chain's CDR3 is CASSFARNHNEQFF. The CDR3 DNA reads TGTGCCAGCAGTTTTGCCAGGAACCACAATGAGCAGTTCTTC.

The V call is TRBV27, the J call TRBJ2-2; 8 bases fit TRBD1. The trim removed 8 bases at V and 0 bases at J, leaving 14 bases unmatched. The CDR3 totals 18 residues. From germline, CDR1 is MNHEY and CDR2 SMNVEV (reference sequence). CDR3 loop: CASQKRTGSDANTGELFF. In DNA form, the CDR3 reads TGTGCCAGCCAAAAAAGGACAGGGTCCGACGCGAACACCGGGGAGCTGTTTTTT.

The rearrangement uses TRBV5-1 and TRBJ1-3; D unresolved. The CDR3 extends over 15 amino acids. Trimming shortened V by 1 base and J by 0 bases, and 8 bases separated the two germline ends. Germline V CDR1 and CDR2: SGHRS, YFSETQ. The CDR3 loop reads CASSLSGHSGNTIYF. The CDR3 DNA reads as TGCGCCAGCAGCTTGTCAGGTCACTCTGGAAACACCATATATTTT. Complete variable domain (other parts from reference TRBV5-1 and TRBJ1-3): KAGVTQTPRYLIKTRGQQVTLSCSPISGHRSVSWYQQTPGQGLQFLFEYFSETQRNKGNFPGRFSGRQFSNSRSEMNVSTLELGDSALYLCASSLSGHSGNTIYFGEGSWLTVV.

The chain uses TRBV7-8 and TRBJ2-5; 7 positions match TRBD2. The length of the CDR3 is 16 residues. After removal of 1 base from V and 1 base from J, the junction contained 6 bases not matched to a gene. The germline V gene encodes CDR1 SGHVS and CDR2 FQNEAQ. The CDR3 bases are TGTGCCAGCAGCTTAGTGGGGAGGGCATCCCAAGAGACCCAGTACTTC. This translates into CASSLVGRASQETQYF.